A selection of T cell receptor beta chains follows, all from one sample in a study of identical twins. MiXCR, run by TCRdb on the 5' RACE reads, gives a single entry per CDR3 protein. Of 700,000 to 950,000 distinct CDR3 sequences in the sample, over 9% were seen once. These same records also appear under a second study, on yellow fever vaccine responses in identical twins.

Specimen: PBMCs. These receptors were collected from a woman aged 18-29 years in good health. Each CDR3 is given without its conserved first and last residue.

V | CDR3
TRBV20-1 | SLSTGPWDTQY
TRBV5-1 | ASSWGVAADTEAF
TRBV10-3 | AISDPGGTLRETQY
TRBV5-1 | ASSLRWETPGEEETQY
TRBV5-5 | ASSLEGNGAYNEQF
TRBV28 | ASTRSGSKYEQY
TRBV6-1 | ASNPGGLADYEQY
TRBV7-6 | ASSPSVAQETQY
TRBV20-1 | SARPGARTDTQY
TRBV6-1 | ASRGGQGVQPQH
TRBV5-1 | ASCNRGPSTDTQY
TRBV6-5 | ASSYRGAGTDTQY
TRBV20-1 | SALPDRAGRGYGYT
TRBV6-1 | ASSPGLARYNEQF
TRBV5-1 | ASSLGGARANVLT
TRBV6-1 | ASHEPDRTAAEAF
TRBV12-3/TRBV12-4 | ASSLFPGNQPQH
TRBV29-1 | SVDVADTQY
TRBV5-1 | ASSATQGAKPQH
TRBV29-1 | SVEGAASGYTYNEQF
TRBV4-1 | ASSQERTGWRKLF
TRBV27 | ASSLGAGLETQY
TRBV29-1 | SVAGTYQETQY
TRBV4-1 | ASSQGLGGTAEQY
TRBV20-1 | SARLFADTQY
TRBV25-1 | ASSESGGSDEKLF
TRBV5-5 | ASSLADRYQETQY
TRBV12-3/TRBV12-4 | ASSFAHRGPQY
TRBV5-5 | ASSLYMPSYNEQF
TRBV20-1 | SATLGSYNEQF
TRBV28 | ASSGAGVHIEAF
TRBV6-5 | ASSYSSSGAFNEQF
TRBV20-1 | SARDSGRAGNEQF
TRBV24-1 | ATSDNIRNEQY
TRBV29-1 | SVVAATNEKLF
TRBV28 | AHQREGEETQY
TRBV7-8 | ASRLSGTYEQY
TRBV27 | ASSPTTGGLRETQY
TRBV4-1 | ASSQEVGGGTDTQY
TRBV12-3/TRBV12-4 | ASSALGGYEQF
TRBV27 | ASSLLGLAGARDEQF
TRBV12-3/TRBV12-4 | ASSLGLETQY
TRBV9 | ASSPSAVYSNQPQH
TRBV5-1 | ASSLEWSTGGYT
TRBV20-1 | SASILAGGADTQY
TRBV11-3 | ASSSQGNEKLF
TRBV28 | ASSIGQGFTYNSPLH
TRBV12-3/TRBV12-4 | ASSFSSRQETQY
TRBV28 | ASSKRGRSHGELF
TRBV28 | ASSSWGGEIETQY
TRBV11-2 | ASSLMATGFAGELF
TRBV11-2 | ASSLDPQTRSSYNEQF
TRBV20-1 | SAAGTIGNEQF
TRBV18 | ASSRADTGLASRNEQF